The clone carrying this T cell receptor (beta chain) was found many times. Antigen unknown. Axillary draining lymph nodes of breast cancer patients supplied the node samples. Using its own MiXCR run on the multiplex PCR reads, TCRdb lists one record per CDR3 protein. The table lists some 100,000 distinct CDR3 sequences, 20% to 25% of them singletons, with 1% to 1.5% in the top ten. This sample stems from a study of breast tumors, draining lymph nodes, adjacent tissues. The CDR3 sequence is 14 residues long. Germline CDR1 reads KGHDR; CDR2 reads SFDVKD. Between the trimmed V and J ends, which lost 3 bases and 9 bases, there was a span of 14 bases. The study's findings and limits: Compared with lymph nodes, tumors were less diverse; compared with nontumor tissue, more.

The receptor comes from a female donor with breast cancer. Some clones in this sample may be carry-over from other donors' samples. Sequenced: axillary lymph node tissue. The J gene is TRBJ2-1, the V gene TRBV24-1; D might be TRBD2 (6 bases). CDR3: CATSDRLVLSEQFF. CDR3 coding DNA: TGTGCCACCAGTGATCGACTAGTTTTGAGTGAGCAGTTCTTC.